What follows describes a single T cell receptor (beta chain). The antigen this receptor binds is unknown. The record has no base qualities; no much larger clone is one base away. The same CDR3 also results from other DNA sequences found in this sample. These data come from a study of Ad26.COV2.S vaccination and SARS-CoV-2 variants (dated by TCRdb to the early 2020s). Looking at the study overall: Vaccine-arm donors were drawn from COV1001, a multicentre, randomized, double-blind, placebo-controlled phase I-IIa trial of Ad26.COV2.S in healthy adults. Dosing of Ad26.COV2.S was intramuscular, at either 5x10^10 or 1x10^11 viral particles, delivered as one shot or as two shots spaced 56 days apart. The specificity and breadth of SARS-CoV-2-reactive T cell receptors after Ad26.COV2.S vaccination were assessed by TCRbeta repertoire sequencing. The TCR-sequenced set comprised approximately 32 samples: 19 Ad26.COV2.S vaccine recipients, 5 placebo recipients and 8 SARS-CoV-2 convalescent individuals. Participants in the trial were split at random into five groups of five each, receiving low-dose or high-dose Ad26.COV2.S once or twice, or else placebo on both occasions. Blinding of investigators to trial group allocation was maintained during experiments and outcome assessment.

Results the study describes overall, beyond this receptor: According to the authors, total T cell responses may have been underestimated by the TCR breadth and depth analyses. The study lacked the statistical power to compare responses across vaccine doses or regimens. Non-spike TCR breadth was comparable between vaccine and placebo recipients, consistent with the vaccine containing only spike. Spike-specific TCR breadth was higher in Ad26.COV2.S recipients than in placebo recipients (P = 0.0014). After vaccination, substantial breadth of spike-specific CD8+ and CD4+ T cell responses was reported.

Taken with the paper, the label for treatment or condition translates to: approximately 18 received Ad26.COV2.S at low or high dose, single or two shots; roughly 5 received placebo; per-sample allocation not given. Repertoires of vaccine and placebo recipients were sequenced from samples collected on day 63 after the first injection. Cohort 1b enrolled about two dozen adults aged 18-55 years at a single site in Boston, USA, between 29 July and 7 August 2020. Ad26.COV2.S was a replication-incompetent adenovirus type 26 vector that expressed a prefusion-stabilized SARS-CoV-2 spike protein derived from the original Wuhan strain. In the germline V gene, CDR1 corresponds to KGHSH and CDR2 to LQKENI. The junction carries 7 bases between V and J, which are trimmed by 3 bases and 1 base respectively. The cysteine opens and the phenylalanine closes a CDR3 of 14 amino acids. The entry retains the CDR3 DNA only, 42 bases that are in frame from base 1.

TCRbeta CDR3 regions were sequenced with the immunoSEQ Assay. After extraction, genomic DNA underwent amplification by bias-controlled multiplex PCR, followed by high-throughput sequencing. As for the authors' bioinformatics: To quantify the absolute abundance of every unique TCRbeta CDR3 region, sequences were collapsed and filtered. T cell fraction was estimated by normalizing TCRbeta template counts to usable DNA, which was measured by amplifying reference genes present in all nucleated cells. Repertoire TCRs were annotated as SARS-CoV-2-specific by exact matching of V gene, CDR3 amino acid sequence and J gene to a known reactive TCR set. The reference SARS-CoV-2 TCR set came from MIRA and was filtered for enrichment in COVID-19-positive ImmuneCODE repertoires, removing public or cross-reactive TCRs. Using the MIRA antigens, annotated TCRs were further analysed by specific ORF or by position within an ORF. Breadth was defined as annotated unique rearrangements over total unique productive rearrangements; depth was the summed frequency of those rearrangements. Two-sided Wilcoxon rank-sum tests were used to compare TCR breadth between groups. Here the immuneACCESS table is served through TCRdb, limited to in-frame sequences with V and J called. Missing clones are a known gap in these copies; in checked studies unresolved V genes cover under half, and the rest lacks a known reason. V and J calls and clone size follow that table, whereas D and trimming were derived from the DNA. The sample records some 250,000 clones, roughly 88% of which are singletons. Of the sample, about 10% is held by the ten largest clones.

Source: peripheral blood, taken in a trial of Ad26.COV2.S vaccine versus placebo. The clonotype comes from a person aged 18-65 years who received the Ad26.COV2.S COVID-19 vaccine or a placebo. This chain is built from TRBV18 and TRBJ1-5, with no D gene named confidently. The CDR3 reads CASSPGASNQPQHF. The sequenced DNA: TGTGCCAGCTCACCGGGAGCAAGCAATCAGCCCCAGCATTTT.